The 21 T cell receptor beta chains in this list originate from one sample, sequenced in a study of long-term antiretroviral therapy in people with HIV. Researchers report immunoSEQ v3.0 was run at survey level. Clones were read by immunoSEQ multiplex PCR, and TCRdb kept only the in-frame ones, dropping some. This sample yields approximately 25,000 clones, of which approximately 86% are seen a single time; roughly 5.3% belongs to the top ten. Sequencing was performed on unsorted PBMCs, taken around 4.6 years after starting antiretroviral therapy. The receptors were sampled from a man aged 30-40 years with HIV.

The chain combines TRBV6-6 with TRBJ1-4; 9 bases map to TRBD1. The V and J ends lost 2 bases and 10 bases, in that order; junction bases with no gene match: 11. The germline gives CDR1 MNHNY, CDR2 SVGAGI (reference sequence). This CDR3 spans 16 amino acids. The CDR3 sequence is CASSYTTTGGVGKLFF. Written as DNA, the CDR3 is TGTGCCAGCAGTTACACAACTACAGGGGGCGTAGGAAAACTGTTTTTT.

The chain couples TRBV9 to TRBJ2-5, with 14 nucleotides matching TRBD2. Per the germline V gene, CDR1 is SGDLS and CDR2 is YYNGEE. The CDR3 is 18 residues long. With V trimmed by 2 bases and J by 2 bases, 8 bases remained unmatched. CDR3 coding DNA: TGTGCCAGCAGCGTGGCCGGGACTAGCGGGAGAGGGCAAGAGACCCAGTACTTC. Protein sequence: CASSVAGTSGRGQETQYF. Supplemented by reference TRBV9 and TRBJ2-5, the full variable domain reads DSGVTQTPKHLITATGQRVTLRCSPRSGDLSVYWYQQSLDQGLQFLIQYYNGEERAKGNILERFSAQQFPDLHSELNLSSLELGDSALYFCASSVAGTSGRGQETQYFGPGTRLLVL.

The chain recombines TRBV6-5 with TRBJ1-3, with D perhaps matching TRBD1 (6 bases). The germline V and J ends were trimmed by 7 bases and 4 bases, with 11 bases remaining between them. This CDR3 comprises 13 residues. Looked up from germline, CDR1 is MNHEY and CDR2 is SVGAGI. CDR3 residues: CASIETGGNTIYF. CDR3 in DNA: TGTGCCAGCATCGAAACAGGGGGAAACACCATATATTTT.

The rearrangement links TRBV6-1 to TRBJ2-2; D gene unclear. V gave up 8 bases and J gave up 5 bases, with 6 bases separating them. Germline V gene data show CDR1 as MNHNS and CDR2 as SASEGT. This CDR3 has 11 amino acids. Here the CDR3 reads CASRRTGELFF. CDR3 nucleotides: TGTGCCAGCCGACGGACCGGGGAGCTGTTTTTT.

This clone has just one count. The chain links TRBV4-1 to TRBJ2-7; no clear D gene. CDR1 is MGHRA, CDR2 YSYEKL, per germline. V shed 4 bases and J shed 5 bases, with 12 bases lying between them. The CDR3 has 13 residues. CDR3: CASSPYPRNEQYF. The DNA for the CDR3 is TGCGCCAGCAGCCCCTACCCTAGAAACGAGCAGTACTTC.

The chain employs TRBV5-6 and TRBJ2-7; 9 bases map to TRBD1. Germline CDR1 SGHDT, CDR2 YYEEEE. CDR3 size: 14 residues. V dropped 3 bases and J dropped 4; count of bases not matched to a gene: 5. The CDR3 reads CASSSLDRGYEQYF. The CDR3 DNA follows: TGTGCCAGCAGCTCCTTAGACAGGGGGTACGAGCAGTACTTC. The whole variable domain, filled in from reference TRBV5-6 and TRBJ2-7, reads DAGVTQSPTHLIKTRGQQVTLRCSPKSGHDTVSWYQQALGQGPQFIFQYYEEEERQRGNFPDRFSGHQFPNYSSELNVNALLLGDSALYLCASSSLDRGYEQYFGPGTRLTVT.

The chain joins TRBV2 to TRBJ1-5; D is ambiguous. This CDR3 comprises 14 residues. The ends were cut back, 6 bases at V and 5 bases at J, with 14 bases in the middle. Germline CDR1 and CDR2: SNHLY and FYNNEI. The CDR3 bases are TGTGCCAGCAGCTACGACGAATGGTATCAGCCCCAGCATTTT. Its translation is CASSYDEWYQPQHF.

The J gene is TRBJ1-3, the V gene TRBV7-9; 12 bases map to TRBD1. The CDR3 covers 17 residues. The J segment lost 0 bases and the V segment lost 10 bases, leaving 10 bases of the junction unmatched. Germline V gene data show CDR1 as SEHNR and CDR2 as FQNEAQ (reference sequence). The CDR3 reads CAIPGQGALSSGNTIYF. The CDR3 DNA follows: TGTGCCATCCCGGGACAGGGGGCCCTGAGCTCTGGAAACACCATATATTTT.

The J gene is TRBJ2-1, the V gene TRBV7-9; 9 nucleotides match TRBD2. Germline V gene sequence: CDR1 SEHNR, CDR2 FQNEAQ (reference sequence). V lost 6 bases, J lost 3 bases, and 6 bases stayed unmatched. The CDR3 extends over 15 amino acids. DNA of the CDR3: TGTGCCAGCAGTCCGACTAGCGGATACTACAATGAGCAGTTCTTC. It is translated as CASSPTSGYYNEQFF.

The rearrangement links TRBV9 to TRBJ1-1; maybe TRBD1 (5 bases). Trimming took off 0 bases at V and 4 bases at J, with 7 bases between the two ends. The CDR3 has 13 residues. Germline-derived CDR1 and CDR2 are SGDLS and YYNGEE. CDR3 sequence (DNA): TGTGCCAGCAGCGTAGGGCAGGGCACTGAAGCTTTCTTT. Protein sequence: CASSVGQGTEAFF.

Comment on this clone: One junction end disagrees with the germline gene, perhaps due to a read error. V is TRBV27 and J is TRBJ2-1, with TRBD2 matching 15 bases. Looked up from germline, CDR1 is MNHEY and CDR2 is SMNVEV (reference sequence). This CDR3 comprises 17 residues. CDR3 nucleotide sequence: TGTGCCAGCACCGGGACTAGCGGGAGGATCGAGCCCAATGGGCAGTTCTTC. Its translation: CASTGTSGRIEPNGQFF.

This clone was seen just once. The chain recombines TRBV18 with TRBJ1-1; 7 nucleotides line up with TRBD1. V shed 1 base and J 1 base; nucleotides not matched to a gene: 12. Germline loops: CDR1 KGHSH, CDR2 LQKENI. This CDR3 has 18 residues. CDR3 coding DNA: TGTGCCAGCTCACCACTGACAGGGAACCACTTCGCGAACACTGAAGCTTTCTTT. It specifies CASSPLTGNHFANTEAFF. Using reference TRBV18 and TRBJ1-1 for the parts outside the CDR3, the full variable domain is NAGVMQNPRHLVRRRGQEARLRCSPMKGHSHVYWYRQLPEEGLKFMVYLQKENIIDESGMPKERFSAEFPKEGPSILRIQQVVRGDSAAYFCASSPLTGNHFANTEAFFGQGTRLTVV.

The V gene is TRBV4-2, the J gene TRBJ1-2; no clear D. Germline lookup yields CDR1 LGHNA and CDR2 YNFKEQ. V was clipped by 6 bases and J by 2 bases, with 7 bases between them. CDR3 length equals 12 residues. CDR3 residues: CASREENYGYTF. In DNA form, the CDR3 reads TGTGCCAGCAGGGAGGAAAACTATGGCTACACCTTC.

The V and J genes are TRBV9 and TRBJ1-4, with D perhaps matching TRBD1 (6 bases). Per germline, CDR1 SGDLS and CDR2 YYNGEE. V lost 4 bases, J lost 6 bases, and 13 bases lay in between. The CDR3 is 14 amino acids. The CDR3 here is CASSPRDTYEKLFF. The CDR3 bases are TGTGCCAGCAGCCCTAGGGACACGTATGAAAAACTGTTTTTT.

The CDR3 is CASSQTRQGYEQYF. The CDR3 region has the DNA TGCGCCAGCAGCCAGACCAGACAGGGCTACGAGCAGTACTTC. The chain has TRBV4-3 and TRBJ2-7; TRBD1 aligns across 7 bases. J gave up 3 bases and V 3 bases, and 5 bases lay outside the gene matches. The CDR3 consists of 14 residues. Germline loops: CDR1 LGHNA, CDR2 YSLEER.

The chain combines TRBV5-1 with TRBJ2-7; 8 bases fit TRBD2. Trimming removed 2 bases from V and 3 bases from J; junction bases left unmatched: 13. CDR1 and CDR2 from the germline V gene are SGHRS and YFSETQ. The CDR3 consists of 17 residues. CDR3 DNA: TGCGCCAGCAGCTTAGGGGCGGGAGGTGCTTTCCACTACGAGCAGTACTTC. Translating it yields CASSLGAGGAFHYEQYF.

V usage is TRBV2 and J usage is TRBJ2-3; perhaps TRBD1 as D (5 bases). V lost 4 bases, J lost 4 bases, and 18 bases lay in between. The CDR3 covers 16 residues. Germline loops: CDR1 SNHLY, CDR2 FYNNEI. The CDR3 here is CASSVLAGALADTQYF. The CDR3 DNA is TGTGCCAGCAGTGTTCTGGCTGGGGCGTTAGCAGATACGCAGTATTTT.

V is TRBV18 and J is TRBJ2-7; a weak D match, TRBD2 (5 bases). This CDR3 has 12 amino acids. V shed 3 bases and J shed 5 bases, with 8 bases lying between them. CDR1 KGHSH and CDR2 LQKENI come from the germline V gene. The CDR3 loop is CASSPGADEQYF. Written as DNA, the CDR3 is TGTGCCAGCTCACCGGGAGCGGACGAGCAGTACTTC.

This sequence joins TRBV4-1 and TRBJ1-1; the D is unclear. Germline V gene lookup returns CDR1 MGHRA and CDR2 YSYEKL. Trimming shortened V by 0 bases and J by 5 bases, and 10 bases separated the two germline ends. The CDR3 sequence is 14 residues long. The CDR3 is CASSQDWEDTEAFF. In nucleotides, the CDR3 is TGCGCCAGCAGCCAAGATTGGGAGGATACTGAAGCTTTCTTT.

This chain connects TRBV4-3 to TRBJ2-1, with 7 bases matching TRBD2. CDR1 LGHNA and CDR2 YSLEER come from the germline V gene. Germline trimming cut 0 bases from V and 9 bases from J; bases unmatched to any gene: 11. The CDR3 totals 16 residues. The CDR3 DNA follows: TGCGCCAGCAGCCAAGATCCAGAAAGCGGGGAACGTGAGCAGTTCTTC. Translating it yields CASSQDPESGEREQFF.

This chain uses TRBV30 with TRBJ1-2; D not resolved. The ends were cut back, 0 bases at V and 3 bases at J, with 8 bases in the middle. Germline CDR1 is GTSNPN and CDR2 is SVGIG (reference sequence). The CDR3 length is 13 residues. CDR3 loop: CAWSVSPYYGYTF. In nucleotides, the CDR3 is TGTGCCTGGAGTGTAAGTCCGTACTATGGCTACACCTTC.